This T cell receptor (beta chain) was identified during a study of Tregs in tolerant kidney transplant recipients. Study observations and caveats: No direct test of biological reproducibility was done here. Validation in larger populations is needed because few patients were studied. Activated donor B cell expansion appeared to reveal the most relevant donor-specific TCRbeta repertoire.

Assay used: immunoSEQ multiplex PCR; TCRdb lists only in-frame clones, some missing. Altogether more than 90,000 clones are present, 92% being singletons, with the ten largest covering around 0.6%. On this clone: The antigen remains unidentified.

V shed 2 bases and J 3 bases; nucleotides not matched to a gene: 4. This CDR3 region has 15 residues. Per germline, CDR1 KGHSY and CDR2 FQNENV. Thawed PBMCs were FACS-sorted into unstimulated CD4+CD25+CD127- regulatory T cells, CD4+CD25- non-regulatory cells, CD4 and CD8 cells. The sequenced sample was CD4+ T cells from blood. The V call is TRBV16, the J call TRBJ2-1; 7 bases are a match to TRBD2. The sequence derives from a human donor in good health. The CDR3, as DNA: TGTGCCAGCAGCCAACCGCTAGCGGACTACAATGAGCAGTTCTTC. It translates to CASSQPLADYNEQFF.